What follows are 14 T cell receptor beta chains derived from one specimen sequenced in a study of PD-1 blockade in classical Hodgkin lymphoma (dated by TCRdb to between 2020 and 2021). The intended sense of this specimen's time point label: cycle 2 day 1 (C2D1) of nivolumab. Every trial patient had relapsed following autologous stem cell transplantation, and prior brentuximab vedotin exposure was what differed among cohorts A, B and C. Libraries were prepared through the immunoSEQ multiplex PCR assay. TCRdb took this table from immuneACCESS and kept in-frame rearrangements with V and J called. Such tables lack part of the clones; where checked against another copy, unresolved V genes explain under half of the gap, and the rest is unexplained. In this sample the table shows about 23,000 clones, about 78% of which occur a single time. The ten largest account for about a sixth of the sample. The input for sequencing was peripheral blood mononuclear cells (PBMCs), taken before the second cycle of nivolumab. The origin of the receptors is a human donor with classical Hodgkin lymphoma.

The genes are TRBV9 and TRBJ2-2, with 8 bases fitting TRBD2. The CDR3 is 16 amino acids. Germline CDR1 SGDLS, CDR2 YYNGEE. V shed 0 bases and J 5 bases; nucleotides not matched to a gene: 6. CDR3 protein: CASSVVSGTETGELFF. The CDR3 bases are TGTGCCAGCAGCGTAGTTAGCGGGACCGAAACCGGGGAGCTGTTTTTT.

This chain connects TRBV6-1 to TRBJ2-3, with D possibly TRBD1 on 6 matching bases. The CDR3 consists of 15 residues. The germline V and J ends were trimmed by 2 bases and 9 bases, with 18 bases remaining between them. Germline CDR1 MNHNS, CDR2 SASEGT. CDR3 DNA: TGTGCCAGCAGTGAACTACAGGGACCAAGAGGCACGCAGTATTTT. This encodes CASSELQGPRGTQYF.

This clone was picked up one time. V is TRBV19 and J is TRBJ2-1; 8 bases map to TRBD2. Trimming took 7 bases from V and 4 from J; bases not matched to a gene: 12. The CDR3 is 16 residues long. Germline CDR1 LNHDA, CDR2 SQIVND (reference sequence). For the CDR3, the DNA is TGTGCCAGTAATCCACTCGCTAGCGGGTTATACAATGAGCAGTTCTTC. Protein sequence: CASNPLASGLYNEQFF. Based on the CDR3 plus reference TRBV19 and TRBJ2-1, the full variable domain is DGGITQSPKYLFRKEGQNVTLSCEQNLNHDAMYWYRQDPGQGLRLIYYSQIVNDFQKGDIAEGYSVSREKKESFPLTVTSAQKNPTAFYLCASNPLASGLYNEQFFGPGTRLTVL.

This chain links TRBV5-1 with TRBJ1-2; TRBD1 aligns across 10 bases. Germline CDR1 reads SGHRS; CDR2 reads YFSETQ. The CDR3 loop spans 14 amino acids. Trimming at V came to 5 bases and at J to 6 bases, leaving 7 bases not matched to a gene. As DNA, the CDR3 is TGCGCCAGCAGAACCGGGACAGGGGCGGATGGCTACACCTTC. Residues: CASRTGTGADGYTF.

V is TRBV7-9 and J is TRBJ2-7; 9 nucleotides agree with TRBD2. CDR3 length equals 13 residues. V trimming: 3 bases; J trimming: 4 bases; junction bases outside the gene matches: 1. CDR1 and CDR2 (germline): SEHNR, FQNEAQ (reference sequence). The CDR3 sequence is CASSFLAGYEQYF. The DNA of the CDR3 is TGTGCCAGCAGCTTCCTAGCGGGGTACGAGCAGTACTTC.

V and J are TRBV13 and TRBJ2-1; TRBD2 is a possible D gene (6 bases). V lost 5 bases and J lost 8, with 19 bases in between. Germline CDR1 reads PRHDT; CDR2 reads FYEKMQ (reference sequence). The CDR3 consists of 15 residues. The CDR3 DNA follows: TGTGCCAGCAGCCCCGGGGACCTGGGAGGTGATGAGCAGTTCTTC. Its translation: CASSPGDLGGDEQFF.

The rearrangement joins TRBV19 to TRBJ2-1; maybe TRBD2 (6 bases). The CDR3 consists of 13 residues. Germline values: CDR1 LNHDA, CDR2 SQIVND (reference sequence). V shed 4 bases and J shed 5 bases, with 9 bases lying between them. CDR3 DNA sequence: TGTGCCAGTAGTACGGGACTTAACAATGAGCAGTTCTTC. Translation gives CASSTGLNNEQFF.

The gene calls are TRBV6-6 and TRBJ1-3, with D possibly matching TRBD1 (6 bases). V was clipped by 6 bases and J by 0 bases, with 15 bases between them. This CDR3 is built from 16 residues. CDR1 is MNHNY, CDR2 SVGAGI, per germline (reference sequence). CDR3 protein: CASSPQGRTSGNTIYF. CDR3 nucleotide sequence: TGTGCCAGCAGCCCCCAGGGGAGGACCTCTGGAAACACCATATATTTT.

The chain has TRBV7-9 and TRBJ1-5; D is ambiguous. Germline V lookup: CDR1 SEHNR, CDR2 FQNEAQ (reference sequence). V shed 5 bases and J shed 4 bases, with 6 bases lying between them. The CDR3 is 12 residues long. CDR3 sequence reads: CASSRENQPQHF. CDR3 sequence (DNA): TGTGCCAGCAGCAGGGAGAATCAGCCCCAGCATTTT.

The rearrangement uses TRBV5-1 and TRBJ2-2, with unresolved D. This CDR3 has 14 residues. Trimming stripped 1 base from V and 2 bases from J, with 6 bases between. CDR1 SGHRS and CDR2 YFSETQ come from the germline V gene. The CDR3 DNA reads as TGCGCCAGCAGCTTGAACACCAACACCGGGGAGCTGTTTTTT. Protein sequence: CASSLNTNTGELFF.

The J gene is TRBJ2-7, the V gene TRBV4-1, with D perhaps assigned TRBD1 or TRBD2 (6 bases each). Germline CDR1 is MGHRA and CDR2 is YSYEKL. Deletions cut 0 bases from V and 3 bases from J, with 21 bases between. The CDR3 has 18 residues. Here the CDR3 DNA reads TGCGCCAGCAGCCAAGAAGTCGCGACTTCTGGGGGGCTCTACGAGCAGTACTTC. This encodes CASSQEVATSGGLYEQYF.

This clone was found once. In DNA, the CDR3 is TGTGCCTGGAGTGGGACCCGGAATGAGCAGTTCTTC. Translation: CAWSGTRNEQFF. This sequence joins TRBV30 and TRBJ2-1; D is ambiguous. The germline gives CDR1 GTSNPN, CDR2 SVGIG (reference sequence). V was clipped by 1 base and J by 7 bases, with 8 bases between them. The CDR3 extends over 12 amino acids.

J is TRBJ2-1 and V is TRBV5-6; D gene ambiguous. Germline assignment: CDR1 SGHDT and CDR2 YYEEEE. Trimming took 0 bases from V and 8 from J, leaving 9 bases between them. The CDR3 extends over 13 amino acids. The DNA of the CDR3 is TGTGCCAGCAGCTTGGCCCTGAAGGATGAGCAGTTCTTC. This codes for CASSLALKDEQFF.

V is TRBV7-9 and J is TRBJ1-2, with D uncertain. The CDR3 totals 13 residues. Trimming cost V 3 bases and J 4 bases, with 9 bases left between them. Germline CDR1 SEHNR, CDR2 FQNEAQ (reference sequence). Written as DNA, the CDR3 is TGTGCCAGCAGCTTCAACAGCCTCTATGGCTACACCTTC. Its translation: CASSFNSLYGYTF.